This passage covers 25 T cell receptor beta chains from one sample sequenced in a study of T cell repertoires in cytomegalovirus infection. TCRdb itself ran the reads through MiXCR, one entry per CDR3 protein. Of fewer than 650,000 distinct CDR3 sequences in the sample, almost 40% were seen once. These receptors lack a known antigen. The sequenced sample was cultured PBMCs, obtained from culture after CMV antigen stimulation. These receptors all come from a human donor in good health (CMV status not recorded). Some clones in this sample may be carry-over from other donors' samples.

This clonotype was seen only a few times. The gene calls are TRBV19 and TRBJ1-2, with D maybe TRBD1 (6 bases). Germline-derived CDR1 and CDR2 are LNHDA and SQIVND (reference sequence). Trimming shortened V by 5 bases and J by 11 bases, and 15 bases separated the two germline ends. The CDR3 loop spans 12 amino acids. For the CDR3, the DNA is TGTGCCAGTAGTCTACAGGGAAGCGGGTACACCTTC. Its protein is CASSLQGSGYTF.

The J gene is TRBJ2-3, the V gene TRBV11-2, with D maybe TRBD2 (5 bases). CDR1 and CDR2 from the germline V gene are SGHAT and FQNNGV. V dropped 0 bases and J dropped 0 bases, with 10 bases sitting between them. The CDR3 is made up of 16 amino acids. The CDR3 sequence is CASSLDFGGSTDTQYF. Here the CDR3 DNA reads TGTGCCAGCAGCTTAGATTTCGGAGGTAGCACAGATACGCAGTATTTT.

This clonotype was counted a few times. The chain links TRBV12-3 or TRBV12-4 to TRBJ2-1, with 8 bases aligning to TRBD1. The ends lost 5 bases at V and 2 bases at J; junction bases unmatched: 5. The CDR3 loop spans 15 amino acids. In DNA form, the CDR3 reads TGTGCCAGCAGTGCAGACAGGGGCACCTACAATGAGCAGTTCTTC. Translating gives CASSADRGTYNEQFF.

In regard to this clonotype: Possible read error: a much larger clone is one base away. The rearrangement links TRBV7-6 to TRBJ2-5, with 7 bases identical to TRBD1. This CDR3 contains 14 residues. From germline, CDR1 is SGHVS and CDR2 FNYEAQ. The CDR3 sequence is CASSRDRAQEAQYF. In DNA, the CDR3 is TGTGCCAGCAGCCGCGACAGGGCCCAAGAGGCCCAGTACTTC.

This clonotype was observed a handful of times. The J gene is TRBJ2-7, the V gene TRBV2; 13 nucleotides match TRBD2. The germline gives CDR1 SNHLY, CDR2 FYNNEI. The CDR3 is 15 amino acids. V gave up 6 bases and J gave up 2 bases; unmatched junction bases: 4. CDR3 DNA: TGTGCCAGCAGCAGGACTAGCGGGGGAGCCTACGAGCAGTACTTC. Amino acids: CASSRTSGGAYEQYF.

This CDR3 is CASNEPGPGETQYF. Here the CDR3 DNA reads TGTGCCAGCAATGAACCGGGGCCGGGGGAGACCCAGTACTTC. The chain uses TRBV28 and TRBJ2-5; either TRBD1 or TRBD2 may fit D (5 bases each). The germline CDR1 and CDR2 sequences are MDHEN and SYDVKM. This CDR3 comprises 14 residues. V was pared by 7 bases and J by 5 bases, with 17 bases between.

This clonotype appeared a few times. The chain employs TRBV28 and TRBJ2-7, with a weak D call TRBD1 (5 bases). CDR1 MDHEN and CDR2 SYDVKM come from the germline V gene. There are 14 residues in the CDR3. Trimming cost V 3 bases and J 3 bases, with 12 bases left between them. For the CDR3, the DNA is TGTGCCAGCAGTTTCGCAGGGTCAGTCTACGAGCAGTACTTC. Translation: CASSFAGSVYEQYF.

The rearrangement joins TRBV11-2 to TRBJ2-1, with TRBD1 identical over 9 bases. CDR3 length equals 16 residues. Trimming took 4 bases from V and 5 from J; bases not matched to a gene: 9. The germline V gene has CDR1 SGHAT and CDR2 FQNNGV. This CDR3 reads CASSSLQDRGHNEQFF. The CDR3 DNA reads as TGTGCCAGCAGCTCCCTTCAGGACAGGGGCCACAATGAGCAGTTCTTC.

The rearrangement joins TRBV20-1 to TRBJ2-7; TRBD2 aligns across 7 bases. The ends lost 3 bases at V and 4 bases at J; junction bases unmatched: 6. This CDR3 contains 13 residues. Germline V gene sequence: CDR1 DFQATT, CDR2 SNEGSKA (reference sequence). CDR3 coding DNA: TGCAGTGCTAGCGGGAGGCGGGATTACGAGCAGTACTTC. Protein sequence: CSASGRRDYEQYF.

The chain recombines TRBV7-2 with TRBJ2-7; D is uncertain. Germline V gives CDR1 SGHTA, CDR2 FQGNSA. The CDR3 runs 12 residues. Trimming shortened V by 3 bases and J by 3 bases, and 6 bases separated the two germline ends. The CDR3 protein is CASSFDVYEQYF. In DNA form, the CDR3 reads TGTGCCAGCAGCTTCGACGTCTACGAGCAGTACTTC.

The genes are TRBV7-8 and TRBJ2-1, with D uncertain. Germline V gene lookup returns CDR1 SGHVS and CDR2 FQNEAQ. The CDR3 has 14 amino acids. V was cut by 2 bases and J by 5 bases, with 10 bases left in between. The CDR3 region is CASSLIISNNEQFF. For the CDR3, the DNA is TGTGCCAGCAGCTTAATAATTTCGAACAATGAGCAGTTCTTC. The complete variable domain, with remaining parts taken from reference TRBV7-8 and TRBJ2-1, reads GAGVSQSPRYKVAKRGQDVALRCDPISGHVSLFWYQQALGQGPEFLTYFQNEAQLDKSGLPSDRFFAERPEGSVSTLKIQRTQQEDSAVYLCASSLIISNNEQFFGPGTRLTVL.

J is TRBJ2-7 and V is TRBV7-2; 10 nucleotides match TRBD2. The CDR3 is made up of 16 amino acids. V lost 6 bases and J lost 3; bases outside the gene matches: 11. Looked up from germline, CDR1 is SGHTA and CDR2 is FQGNSA. CDR3 bases: TGTGCCAGCAGTGTACGGGCCTGGACTAGCGGCTACGAGCAGTACTTC. This encodes CASSVRAWTSGYEQYF.

The chain combines TRBV19 with TRBJ1-3; the D is unclear. This CDR3 is 14 amino acids long. With 4 bases removed from V and 1 base from J, the gap between germline ends came to 8 bases. From germline, CDR1 is LNHDA and CDR2 SQIVND (reference sequence). The CDR3, as DNA: TGTGCCAGTAGTAACCCTCAGTCTGGAAACACCATATATTTT. Its protein product is CASSNPQSGNTIYF.

The CDR3 protein is CASRYFGLNTGELFF. The CDR3 DNA follows: TGCGCCAGCAGGTATTTTGGACTGAACACCGGGGAGCTGTTTTTT. The gene calls are TRBV5-1 and TRBJ2-2; a weak D match, TRBD2 (5 bases). Trimming removed 5 bases at V and 1 base at J, with 12 bases between. Germline V gives CDR1 SGHRS, CDR2 YFSETQ. The length of the CDR3 is 15 residues. Complete variable domain (other parts from reference TRBV5-1 and TRBJ2-2): KAGVTQTPRYLIKTRGQQVTLSCSPISGHRSVSWYQQTPGQGLQFLFEYFSETQRNKGNFPGRFSGRQFSNSRSEMNVSTLELGDSALYLCASRYFGLNTGELFFGEGSRLTVL.

This clonotype was counted only a few times. CDR3 DNA sequence: TGTGCCAGCAGCTTAAAGACTAGCGGGAATTCGGGGCAGTTCTTC. This codes for CASSLKTSGNSGQFF. This sequence joins TRBV5-4 and TRBJ2-1; 11 nucleotides agree with TRBD2. This CDR3 spans 15 amino acids. V trimming: 2 bases; J trimming: 12 bases; junction bases outside the gene matches: 10. Per the germline V gene, CDR1 is SGHNT and CDR2 is YYREEE (reference sequence).

The chain employs TRBV7-6 and TRBJ1-1; TRBD1 matches 7 bases. V lost 5 bases, J lost 4 bases, and 19 bases stayed unmatched. This CDR3 region has 18 residues. Germline values: CDR1 SGHVS, CDR2 FNYEAQ. The CDR3 DNA sequence: TGTGCCAGCAGCCAGAACTCCGGGACAGCGGGGGTAGCCACTGAAGCTTTCTTT. It codes for CASSQNSGTAGVATEAFF.

This chain links TRBV28 with TRBJ2-7; D possibly corresponds to TRBD2 (5 bases). The germline CDR1 and CDR2 sequences are MDHEN and SYDVKM. The CDR3 is 11 residues long. V lost 10 bases and J 3 bases, leaving 10 bases between the germline ends. The CDR3 DNA is TGTGCCATCGGGGAAGGCTACGAGCAGTACTTC. Protein product: CAIGEGYEQYF.

With respect to this clonotype: One end of the junction does not line up with germline, which may come from a read error. CDR3 nucleotide sequence: TGTGCCAGTAGTAAGGGGGGGACCTCGAACACTGAAGCTTCCTTT. This sequence encodes CASSKGGTSNTEASF. The rearrangement joins TRBV19 to TRBJ1-1; a possible D gene is TRBD1 (6 bases). Germline-derived CDR1 and CDR2 are LNHDA and SQIVND (reference sequence). The CDR3 is 15 amino acids. The full variable domain, rest sourced from reference TRBV19 and TRBJ1-1, is DGGITQSPKYLFRKEGQNVTLSCEQNLNHDAMYWYRQDPGQGLRLIYYSQIVNDFQKGDIAEGYSVSREKKESFPLTVTSAQKNPTAFYLCASSKGGTSNTEASFGQGTRLTVV.

Only a few counts were recorded for this clonotype. The rearrangement links TRBV6-2 or TRBV6-3 to TRBJ2-1; TRBD1 matches at 9 bases. The V gene's germline CDR1 is MNHEY and CDR2 SVGEGT. V shed 2 bases and J 0 bases; nucleotides not matched to a gene: 5. This CDR3 spans 17 amino acids. CDR3 sequence: CASSYGQGQSSYNEQFF. CDR3 DNA: TGTGCCAGCAGTTACGGACAGGGGCAAAGCTCCTACAATGAGCAGTTCTTC.

In this sample, this clonotype turned up a few times. This chain connects TRBV11-2 to TRBJ2-5; D is unresolved. Germline lookup yields CDR1 SGHAT and CDR2 FQNNGV. V was pared by 0 bases and J by 1 base, with 9 bases between. The CDR3 contains 15 residues. This CDR3 is CASSLEYPGQETQYF. The CDR3 coding sequence is TGTGCCAGCAGCTTAGAGTACCCGGGCCAAGAGACCCAGTACTTC.

The rearrangement joins TRBV6-6 to TRBJ2-7; 8 nucleotides match TRBD1. The CDR3 is made up of 13 amino acids. Trimming removed 6 bases from V and 5 bases from J; junction bases left unmatched: 6. CDR1 and CDR2 from the germline V gene are MNHNY and SVGAGI (reference sequence). The CDR3 protein is CASRGTGGHEQYF. The CDR3 nucleotides read TGTGCCAGCAGGGGAACAGGGGGGCACGAGCAGTACTTC.

The rearrangement joins TRBV5-1 to TRBJ2-1, with 11 positions matching TRBD1. Germline-derived CDR1 and CDR2 are SGHRS and YFSETQ. The trim removed 4 bases at V and 8 bases at J, leaving 5 bases unmatched. CDR3 length: 14 residues. CDR3 sequence reads: CASSAGQGDDEQFF. The CDR3 nucleotides are TGCGCCAGCAGCGCGGGACAGGGGGACGATGAGCAGTTCTTC.

The chain has TRBV7-2 and TRBJ1-3, with 7 nucleotides matching TRBD1. J lost 0 bases, V lost 8 bases, and 4 bases had no gene match. Germline CDR1 is SGHTA and CDR2 is FQGNSA. The CDR3 totals 14 residues. The CDR3 DNA is TGTGCCAGCCGGACAGGAGTCTCTGGAAACACCATATATTTT. Its translation: CASRTGVSGNTIYF.

The rearrangement links TRBV20-1 to TRBJ1-3; D gene unclear. V gave up 6 bases and J gave up 0 bases, with 12 bases separating them. Germline V gives CDR1 DFQATT, CDR2 SNEGSKA (reference sequence). This CDR3 is 14 amino acids long. CDR3 region: CSASDKGSGNTIYF. DNA for the CDR3: TGCAGTGCCTCCGACAAGGGCTCTGGAAACACCATATATTTT.

The chain couples TRBV5-6 to TRBJ1-2; a weak D match, TRBD1 (5 bases). This CDR3 has 12 amino acids. Trimming pared 4 bases from V and 10 bases from J, leaving 14 bases between. Germline CDR1 is SGHDT and CDR2 is YYEEEE. The chain's CDR3 is CASSLEGLAYTF. Here the CDR3 DNA reads TGTGCCAGCAGCCTAGAGGGGCTTGCCTACACCTTC.